One and the same sample provided the 9 T cell receptor beta chains below, sequenced in a study of identifying expanded T cells in peripheral blood. Measured with immunoSEQ multiplex PCR; TCRdb has only the in-frame clones, and not every one. The sample records some 81,000 clones, almost 85% being singletons. The sample taken for sequencing was blood. The source is a person aged 18 to 70 in good health.

The rearrangement uses TRBV27 and TRBJ2-1, with D possibly TRBD2 on 7 matching bases. Germline V lookup: CDR1 MNHEY, CDR2 SMNVEV (reference sequence). The CDR3 is 14 amino acids. Trimming left V 5 bases short and J 4 bases short, with 12 bases between. In DNA, the CDR3 is TGTGCCAGCAGTCGGGGGGCAGGATACAATGAGCAGTTCTTC. It translates to CASSRGAGYNEQFF.

V is TRBV28 and J is TRBJ1-1; D gene unclear. CDR1 and CDR2 (germline): MDHEN, SYDVKM. CDR3 size: 14 residues. Between the trimmed V and J ends, which lost 6 bases and 0 bases, there was a span of 11 bases. In nucleotides, the CDR3 is TGTGCCAGCAGCCTCACCGTTATGAACACTGAAGCTTTCTTT. It yields the protein CASSLTVMNTEAFF.

The V call is TRBV4-3, the J call TRBJ2-4; 12 bases fit TRBD2. This CDR3 comprises 15 residues. Germline-derived CDR1 and CDR2 are LGHNA and YSLEER. V was clipped by 1 base and J by 8 bases; unmatched bases: 3. CDR3 nucleotides: TGCGCCAGCAGCCAAGGACTAGCGGGAGTCGACATTCAGTACTTC. This encodes CASSQGLAGVDIQYF.

V and J are TRBV7-2 and TRBJ1-3; a possible D gene is TRBD1 (5 bases). Germline assignment: CDR1 SGHTA and CDR2 FQGNSA. CDR3 length equals 14 residues. V was shortened by 3 bases and J by 4 bases, with 10 bases between the two germline ends. The CDR3 DNA follows: TGTGCCAGCAGCTTGGTAGGGGTCGGAAACACCATATATTTT. This codes for CASSLVGVGNTIYF.

The genes are TRBV4-2 and TRBJ2-1; maybe TRBD1 (6 bases). V lost 2 bases and J 4 bases, leaving 12 bases between the germline ends. Germline CDR1 reads LGHNA; CDR2 reads YNFKEQ. The CDR3 sequence is 15 residues long. This chain's CDR3 is CASSQQGYLYNEQFF. The CDR3 DNA follows: TGTGCCAGCAGCCAACAGGGGTACCTTTACAATGAGCAGTTCTTC.

The chain combines TRBV28 with TRBJ1-2; D is unclear. Germline CDR1 is MDHEN and CDR2 is SYDVKM. CDR3 length equals 15 residues. Deletions cut 10 bases from V and 7 bases from J, with 25 bases between. CDR3 in amino acids: CATQFNLGRFAGYTF. CDR3 bases: TGTGCCACACAATTCAACTTAGGACGGTTCGCTGGCTACACCTTC.

The CDR3 nucleotides read TGCGCCAGCAACGATGAGACCCAGTACTTC. This codes for CASNDETQYF. The genes are TRBV10-1 and TRBJ2-5; no clear D gene. V gave up 7 bases and J gave up 5 bases, with 5 bases separating them. The CDR3 contains 10 residues. Germline CDR1 and CDR2: WNHNN and SYGVQD (reference sequence).

This rearrangement joins TRBV19 to TRBJ2-3; the D gene is possibly TRBD2 (6 bases). Germline loops: CDR1 LNHDA, CDR2 SQIVND (reference sequence). The CDR3 runs to 15 residues. V dropped 4 bases and J dropped 2 bases, with 13 bases sitting between them. For the CDR3, the DNA is TGTGCCAGTAGTAAGACGGGGGAAGCCACAGATACGCAGTATTTT. Encoded protein: CASSKTGEATDTQYF.

V is TRBV27 and J is TRBJ2-7; possibly TRBD1 for D (5 bases). The CDR3 is 14 amino acids. Germline-derived CDR1 and CDR2 are MNHEY and SMNVEV (reference sequence). V shed 5 bases and J shed 4 bases, with 15 bases lying between them. The CDR3 bases are TGTGCCAGCAGTGCCAGGGTTCCCATTTACGAGCAGTACTTC. It is translated as CASSARVPIYEQYF.